What follows is one T cell receptor beta chain and its context. Its cognate antigen is unknown. Each CDR3 protein gets one entry after TCRdb re-called the RT-PCR reads with MiXCR. The sample yields 560,000 or so distinct CDR3 sequences, 7.6% seen once. This sample was taken from a study of response to subunit inactivated influenza vaccine. Study-level points and caveats: It was suggested by the authors that few new T cells are recruited by each seasonal influenza vaccination.

Trimming removed 2 bases from V and 0 bases from J; junction bases left unmatched: 4. Germline V lookup: CDR1 DFQATT, CDR2 SNEGSKA (reference sequence). CDR3 length: 16 residues. The source is a man aged 45-69 years who received an inactivated influenza vaccine. The starting material was PBMCs from blood, obtained around 25 months after vaccination. V is TRBV20-1 and J is TRBJ2-1, with 10 positions matching TRBD2. The CDR3 coding sequence is TGCAGTGCTAGAACCCTAGCGGGAGCCTCCTACAATGAGCAGTTCTTC. It encodes CSARTLAGASYNEQFF.